This T cell receptor (beta chain) was profiled in a study of vaccination and CD4 T cells after COVID-19. Whole-study results and caveats: Spike mono-reactivity was shown by 304 of 307 vaccine-specific clones in convalescent patients.

The Oncomine TCR Beta short-read assay was applied to DNA of cultured CD4+ T cells. TCRdb fed the PCR reads into MiXCR, producing one record per CDR3 protein. The sample consists of about 18,000 distinct CDR3 sequences, about 60% of them appearing once. Trimming took 4 bases from V and 5 from J; bases not matched to a gene: 12. The length of the CDR3 is 16 residues. CDR1 and CDR2 from the germline V gene are SGDLS and YYNGEE. To note about this clonotype: What it recognizes is unknown.

Treatment noted: roughly ten-day PBMC culture with coronavirus spike peptide pools or control peptides (ViraFEST assay). The genes are TRBV9 and TRBJ2-1, with 7 bases aligning to TRBD2. The source is a human donor who had recovered from COVID-19. This specimen consisted of CD4+ T cells from blood, cultured in vitro, obtained after SARS-CoV-2 vaccination. The CDR3 region is CASSFGGDYQNNEQFF. The CDR3 DNA follows: TGTGCCAGCAGCTTTGGGGGGGACTACCAAAACAATGAGCAGTTCTTC.